The 30 T cell receptor beta chains reported below all come from one sample, sequenced in a study of shared clonotypes between healthy human individuals (dated by TCRdb to the early 2020s). The library was produced with the immunoSEQ multiplex PCR assay. Here the immuneACCESS table is served through TCRdb, limited to in-frame sequences with V and J called. Missing clones are a known gap in these copies; in checked studies unresolved V genes cover under half, and the rest lacks a known reason. Counted in this sample were a few million clones; 85% to 95% of them appeared once. The ten largest clones represent about 1.7% of the sample. CD8 naive samples consisted of CD45RO-negative cells that were positively selected for CCR7, yielding a CD45RA+CCR7+ population without TemRA cells. The specimen sequenced was naive CD8+ T cells from PBMCs. The cell subset or site label for this specimen denotes: CD45RA+CCR7+. Receptor source: a man younger than 30 in good health. Some clones in this sample may be carry-over from other donors' samples.

The V gene is TRBV7-9, the J gene TRBJ2-7; a possible D gene is TRBD2 (6 bases). V shed 5 bases and J shed 4 bases, with 15 bases lying between them. CDR3 length: 14 amino acids. Germline CDR1 SEHNR, CDR2 FQNEAQ (reference sequence). CDR3 in amino acids: CASSPDRAGYEQYF. CDR3 sequence (DNA): TGTGCCAGCAGCCCCGACCGGGCGGGATACGAGCAGTACTTC.

The chain carries TRBV7-3 and TRBJ2-1; possibly TRBD2 for D (5 bases). CDR1 SGHTA and CDR2 FQGTGA come from the germline V gene. Between the trimmed V and J ends, which lost 2 bases and 3 bases, there was a span of 11 bases. This CDR3 contains 15 residues. Here the CDR3 DNA reads TGTGCCAGCAGCTTAGACGGCGGGCTCTACAATGAGCAGTTCTTC. It codes for CASSLDGGLYNEQFF.

On this clone itself: Other nucleotide sequences from this sample produce the same CDR3. The rearrangement links TRBV7-9 to TRBJ1-6, with 10 bases that match TRBD1. The J segment lost 8 bases and the V segment lost 3 bases, leaving 1 base of the junction unmatched. The germline gives CDR1 SEHNR, CDR2 FQNEAQ (reference sequence). This CDR3 has 14 amino acids. The CDR3 spells CASSFGTGDSPLHF. As DNA, the CDR3 is TGTGCCAGCAGCTTCGGGACAGGGGATTCACCCCTCCACTTT.

The J gene is TRBJ2-7, the V gene TRBV6-1, with D possibly TRBD1 on 5 matching bases. CDR3 length: 13 amino acids. V lost 5 bases and J lost 7, with 15 bases in between. In germline, CDR1 is MNHNS, CDR2 SASEGT. The CDR3 protein is CASSFGQSREQYF. The CDR3 region has the DNA TGTGCCAGCAGTTTTGGACAATCTCGAGAGCAGTACTTC.

The chain carries TRBV7-7 and TRBJ1-2; unclear D gene. The CDR3 has 14 amino acids. Deletions cut 5 bases from V and 3 bases from J, with 13 bases between. Germline V lookup: CDR1 SSHAT, CDR2 FNYEAQ (reference sequence). In nucleotides, the CDR3 is TGTGCCAGCAGCCCCGTTTTGAGTTACTATGGCTACACCTTC. Translation gives CASSPVLSYYGYTF.

The rearrangement joins TRBV14 to TRBJ2-5; D remains unclear. The ends were cut back, 0 bases at V and 0 bases at J, with 8 bases in the middle. Germline V gives CDR1 SGHDN, CDR2 FVKESK. The CDR3 totals 15 residues. CDR3 nucleotides: TGTGCCAGCAGCCAAGAGGACGAGTACCAAGAGACCCAGTACTTC. It codes for CASSQEDEYQETQYF.

The genes are TRBV6-1 and TRBJ1-2; tentative D call: TRBD1 (5 bases). The germline V gene has CDR1 MNHNS and CDR2 SASEGT. CDR3 length: 13 residues. V gave up 3 bases and J gave up 0 bases, with 5 bases separating them. In nucleotides, the CDR3 is TGTGCCAGCAGTGACAGGGCTAACTATGGCTACACCTTC. Protein product: CASSDRANYGYTF.

The chain recombines TRBV28 with TRBJ2-2, with D perhaps matching TRBD2 (6 bases). Trimming shortened V by 5 bases and J by 2 bases, and 9 bases separated the two germline ends. CDR3 length equals 14 residues. Germline CDR1 is MDHEN and CDR2 is SYDVKM. The CDR3 sequence is CASSAGRNTGELFF. DNA for the CDR3: TGTGCCAGCAGTGCGGGACGCAACACCGGGGAGCTGTTTTTT.

The chain links TRBV19 to TRBJ2-1; either TRBD1 or TRBD2 may fit D (5 bases each). CDR1 and CDR2 from the germline V gene are LNHDA and SQIVND (reference sequence). The CDR3 spans 17 residues. V gave up 0 bases and J gave up 5 bases, with 17 bases separating them. The CDR3, as DNA: TGTGCCAGTAGTATAGATCTGGAGACGGGGCATCACAATGAGCAGTTCTTC. Protein sequence: CASSIDLETGHHNEQFF. The full variable domain, with the rest looked up from reference TRBV19 and TRBJ2-1, is DGGITQSPKYLFRKEGQNVTLSCEQNLNHDAMYWYRQDPGQGLRLIYYSQIVNDFQKGDIAEGYSVSREKKESFPLTVTSAQKNPTAFYLCASSIDLETGHHNEQFFGPGTRLTVL.

The genes are TRBV2 and TRBJ2-7; TRBD2 aligns across 12 bases. Germline-derived CDR1 and CDR2 are SNHLY and FYNNEI. The CDR3 has 16 residues. V lost 1 base to trimming and J lost 6 bases; unmatched junction nucleotides: 7. The CDR3 DNA follows: TGTGCCAGCAGTGAAGTAGCGAGACTAGCGGGAGCCGAGCAGTACTTC. Translating it yields CASSEVARLAGAEQYF.

This chain connects TRBV7-9 to TRBJ2-7, with D possibly being TRBD1 (5 bases). This CDR3 has 14 amino acids. Trimming cost V 1 base and J 7 bases, with 14 bases left between them. Germline CDR1 is SEHNR and CDR2 is FQNEAQ (reference sequence). CDR3 in DNA: TGTGCCAGCAGCTTAGAGGGCAGGGATGGGGAGCAGTACTTC. Protein sequence: CASSLEGRDGEQYF.

The V call is TRBV6-5, the J call TRBJ1-5; 7 nucleotides match TRBD1. The CDR3 consists of 13 residues. Germline-derived CDR1 and CDR2 are MNHEY and SVGAGI. The V gene end was trimmed by 6 bases and the J gene end by 8 bases; junction bases not matched to a gene: 7. CDR3 sequence: CASSPQGWEPQHF. In DNA form, the CDR3 reads TGTGCCAGCAGCCCACAGGGGTGGGAGCCCCAGCATTTT.

This chain links TRBV11-1 with TRBJ2-1; 8 bases fit TRBD2. The CDR3 contains 16 residues. With V trimmed by 5 bases and J by 8 bases, 14 bases remained unmatched. Per the germline V gene, CDR1 is SGHAT and CDR2 is FQDESV (reference sequence). The chain's CDR3 is CASSPLWREVSHEQFF. The CDR3 DNA reads TGTGCCAGCAGCCCCCTTTGGCGGGAGGTTTCGCATGAGCAGTTCTTC.

V is TRBV6-5 and J is TRBJ2-7; 11 nucleotides line up with TRBD1. V shed 2 bases and J 7 bases; nucleotides not matched to a gene: 4. The CDR3 runs to 14 residues. Germline loops: CDR1 MNHEY, CDR2 SVGAGI. CDR3 nucleotide sequence: TGTGCCAGCAGTTACGGACAGGGGGCGGGGGAGCAGTACTTC. Protein product: CASSYGQGAGEQYF.

The CDR3 DNA reads TGTGCCAGCAGTATGGTTTACACTGAAGCTTTCTTT. Its translation: CASSMVYTEAFF. The V call is TRBV6-1, the J call TRBJ1-1, with D hard to call. This CDR3 has 12 residues. The ends were cut back, 5 bases at V and 3 bases at J, with 7 bases in the middle. CDR1 and CDR2 (germline): MNHNS, SASEGT.

The CDR3 bases are TGTGCCAGCAGCTTATGGGGCCGGACAGACTATGGCTACACCTTC. The encoded protein is CASSLWGRTDYGYTF. The chain has TRBV11-2 and TRBJ1-2, with a tentative D call TRBD1 (6 bases). The CDR3 loop spans 15 amino acids. Trimming took 2 bases from V and 3 from J, leaving 13 bases between them. Germline V gene data show CDR1 as SGHAT and CDR2 as FQNNGV.

The chain has TRBV28 and TRBJ2-7; the match to TRBD1 covers 10 bases. V was clipped by 6 bases and J by 6 bases; unmatched bases: 11. From germline, CDR1 is MDHEN and CDR2 SYDVKM. This CDR3 has 15 residues. The CDR3 loop is CASSRSRDRGFEQYF. The CDR3 DNA reads TGTGCCAGCAGCCGATCTCGGGACAGGGGTTTCGAGCAGTACTTC.

Only one count was recorded for this clone. The chain recombines TRBV30 with TRBJ2-5, with D perhaps matching TRBD1 (6 bases). Germline V gene sequence: CDR1 GTSNPN, CDR2 SVGIG (reference sequence). The CDR3 contains 15 residues. The V end was cut by 2 bases, the J end by 6 bases, with 19 bases between. The CDR3 DNA follows: TGTGCCTGGAGTCAGGGCTTGACAGGCAGACAGACCCAGTACTTC. Protein sequence: CAWSQGLTGRQTQYF. Full variable domain (outside the CDR3, taken from reference TRBV30 and TRBJ2-5): SQTIHQWPATLVQPVGSPLSLECTVEGTSNPNLYWYRQAAGRGLQLLFYSVGIGQISSEVPQNLSASRPQDRQFILSSKKLLLSDSGFYLCAWSQGLTGRQTQYFGPGTRLLVL.

The gene calls are TRBV29-1 and TRBJ2-1, with D hard to call. Germline CDR1 and CDR2: SQVTM and ANQGSEA. The CDR3 loop spans 14 amino acids. Trimming took 4 bases from V and 2 from J, leaving 12 bases between them. The CDR3 nucleotides read TGCAGCGTTGTAGAGAGAACCACCTACAATGAGCAGTTCTTC. It yields the protein CSVVERTTYNEQFF.

This rearrangement joins TRBV11-2 to TRBJ1-1; D gene ambiguous. CDR1 is SGHAT and CDR2 is FQNNGV in the germline V gene. The CDR3 is 16 residues long. Trimming cost V 0 bases and J 2 bases, with 13 bases left between them. CDR3 in DNA: TGTGCCAGCAGCTTAGATTTATCAAGGGAAAACACTGAAGCTTTCTTT. Its protein is CASSLDLSRENTEAFF. The complete variable domain, with remaining parts taken from reference TRBV11-2 and TRBJ1-1, reads EAGVAQSPRYKIIEKRQSVAFWCNPISGHATLYWYQQILGQGPKLLIQFQNNGVVDDSQLPKDRFSAERLKGVDSTLKIQPAKLEDSAVYLCASSLDLSRENTEAFFGQGTRLTVV.

V usage is TRBV4-2 and J usage is TRBJ1-1; 9 nucleotides line up with TRBD1. CDR1 and CDR2 from the germline V gene are LGHNA and YNFKEQ. The CDR3 runs to 15 residues. Germline trimming cut 4 bases from V and 1 base from J; bases unmatched to any gene: 4. The chain's CDR3 is CASSLGDRANTEAFF. For the CDR3, the DNA is TGTGCCAGCAGCCTAGGGGACAGGGCGAACACTGAAGCTTTCTTT.

This clone has only one observation. This chain joins TRBV7-8 and TRBJ1-1; D remains ambiguous. This CDR3 region has 13 residues. V lost 1 base and J lost 8, with 11 bases in between. The germline V gene encodes CDR1 SGHVS and CDR2 FQNEAQ. CDR3 in DNA: TGTGCCAGCAGCTTAGGCGCCCGTCCCGAAGCTTTCTTT. Protein: CASSLGARPEAFF.

The CDR3 sequence is CASSDGGVEQFF. Written as DNA, the CDR3 is TGTGCCAGCAGTGACGGGGGGGTTGAGCAGTTCTTC. V is TRBV6-4 and J is TRBJ2-1, with 7 nucleotides matching TRBD2. Germline CDR1 MRHNA, CDR2 SNTAGT. The V and J ends lost 2 bases and 9 bases, in that order; junction bases with no gene match: 1. The CDR3 covers 12 residues.

The genes are TRBV6-5 and TRBJ2-3; 7 bases agree with TRBD2. The V gene end was trimmed by 0 bases and the J gene end by 6 bases; junction bases not matched to a gene: 9. Germline values: CDR1 MNHEY, CDR2 SVGAGI. The CDR3 covers 16 residues. CDR3 in amino acids: CASSYSGGGSADTQYF. The CDR3 DNA follows: TGTGCCAGCAGTTACTCGGGGGGAGGGAGTGCTGATACGCAGTATTTT.

J is TRBJ2-7 and V is TRBV19; 8 bases agree with TRBD1. The germline V gene encodes CDR1 LNHDA and CDR2 SQIVND (reference sequence). The CDR3 spans 15 residues. Trimming cost V 2 bases and J 3 bases; bases outside gene matches: 6. The CDR3 reads CASSITGQANYEQYF. The CDR3 nucleotides read TGTGCCAGTAGTATAACGGGACAGGCGAACTACGAGCAGTACTTC.

The chain recombines TRBV27 with TRBJ1-1; D not resolved. CDR1 is MNHEY and CDR2 is SMNVEV in the germline V gene (reference sequence). The CDR3 length is 14 residues. The ends were cut back, 6 bases at V and 1 base at J, with 12 bases in the middle. The CDR3 sequence is CASRGGVRNTEAFF. As DNA, the CDR3 is TGTGCCAGCAGGGGCGGGGTTAGGAACACTGAAGCTTTCTTT.

This chain connects TRBV7-9 to TRBJ2-5; 8 bases align to TRBD1. The junction had 13 bases not matched to a gene; V was cut back by 5 bases and J by 2 bases. Per the germline V gene, CDR1 is SEHNR and CDR2 is FQNEAQ (reference sequence). This CDR3 is built from 17 residues. CDR3 loop: CASSPRKTGAWQETQYF. CDR3 DNA: TGTGCCAGCAGCCCAAGGAAGACAGGGGCGTGGCAAGAGACCCAGTACTTC.

This chain links TRBV7-9 with TRBJ2-1; D gene uncertain. CDR1 SEHNR and CDR2 FQNEAQ come from the germline V gene (reference sequence). CDR3 length: 15 residues. Trimming left V 5 bases short and J 4 bases short, with 15 bases between. CDR3 sequence (DNA): TGTGCCAGCAGCCCTGCCCTGGCGGTGTACAATGAGCAGTTCTTC. It encodes CASSPALAVYNEQFF.

The rearrangement links TRBV19 to TRBJ2-1; 12 bases map to TRBD2. Trimming at V came to 4 bases and at J to 3 bases, leaving 1 base not matched to a gene. From germline, CDR1 is LNHDA and CDR2 SQIVND (reference sequence). There are 15 residues in the CDR3. In nucleotides, the CDR3 is TGTGCCAGTAGTAGACTAGCGGGAGACTACAATGAGCAGTTCTTC. Its translation: CASSRLAGDYNEQFF.

The rearrangement uses TRBV19 and TRBJ2-1; D unclear. Germline loops: CDR1 LNHDA, CDR2 SQIVND (reference sequence). The V end lost 4 bases, the J end lost 2 bases, and 6 bases lay between the germline ends. The CDR3 sequence is 13 residues long. In DNA form, the CDR3 reads TGTGCCAGTAGTAGCGTGGCCTACAATGAGCAGTTCTTC. Its protein product is CASSSVAYNEQFF.